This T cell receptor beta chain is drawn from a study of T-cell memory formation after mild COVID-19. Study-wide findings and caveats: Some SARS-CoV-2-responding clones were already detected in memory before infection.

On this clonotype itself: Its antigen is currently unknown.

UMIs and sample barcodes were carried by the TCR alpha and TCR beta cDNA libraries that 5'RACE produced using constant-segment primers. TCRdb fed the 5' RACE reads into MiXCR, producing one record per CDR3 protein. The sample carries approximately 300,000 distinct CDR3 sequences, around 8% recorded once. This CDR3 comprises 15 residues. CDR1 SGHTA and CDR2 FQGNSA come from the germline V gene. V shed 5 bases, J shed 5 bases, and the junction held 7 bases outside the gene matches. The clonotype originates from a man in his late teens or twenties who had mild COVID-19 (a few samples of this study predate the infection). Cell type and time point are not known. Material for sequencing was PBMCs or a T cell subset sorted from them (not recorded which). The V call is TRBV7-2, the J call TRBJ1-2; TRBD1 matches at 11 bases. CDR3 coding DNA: TGTGCCAGCAGCCCCGGGGACAGGGGGAAGTATGGCTACACCTTC. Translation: CASSPGDRGKYGYTF. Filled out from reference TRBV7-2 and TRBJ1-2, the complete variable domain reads GAGVSQSPSNKVTEKGKDVELRCDPISGHTALYWYRQSLGQGLEFLIYFQGNSAPDKSGLPSDRFSAERTGGSVSTLTIQRTQQEDSAVYLCASSPGDRGKYGYTFGSGTRLTVV.